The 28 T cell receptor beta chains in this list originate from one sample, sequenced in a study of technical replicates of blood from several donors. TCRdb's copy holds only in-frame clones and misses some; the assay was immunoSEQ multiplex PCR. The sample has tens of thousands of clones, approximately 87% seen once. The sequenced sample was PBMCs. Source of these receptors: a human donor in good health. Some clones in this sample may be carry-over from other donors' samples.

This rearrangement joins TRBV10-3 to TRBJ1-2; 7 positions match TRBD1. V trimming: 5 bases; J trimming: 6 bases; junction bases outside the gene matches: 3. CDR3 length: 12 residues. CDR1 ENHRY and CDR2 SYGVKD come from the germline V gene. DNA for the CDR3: TGTGCCATCAGTAATGGACAGGATGGCTACACCTTC. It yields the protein CAISNGQDGYTF.

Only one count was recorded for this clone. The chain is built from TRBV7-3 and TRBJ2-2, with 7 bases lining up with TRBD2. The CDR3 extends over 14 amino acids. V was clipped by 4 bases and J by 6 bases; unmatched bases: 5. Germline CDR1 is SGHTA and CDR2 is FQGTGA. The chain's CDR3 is CASSSPTSPGELFF. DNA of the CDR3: TGTGCCAGCAGCTCCCCGACTAGCCCCGGGGAGCTGTTTTTT. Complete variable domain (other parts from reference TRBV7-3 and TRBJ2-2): GAGVSQTPSNKVTEKGKYVELRCDPISGHTALYWYRQSLGQGPEFLIYFQGTGAADDSGLPNDRFFAVRPEGSVSTLKIQRTERGDSAVYLCASSSPTSPGELFFGEGSRLTVL.

For the CDR3, the DNA is TGTGCCAGCAGCTTGGGTAGCGGGGGGGCCTACGAGCAGTACTTC. Residues: CASSLGSGGAYEQYF. The chain links TRBV5-4 to TRBJ2-7; 11 bases align to TRBD2. This CDR3 is built from 15 residues. Germline lookup yields CDR1 SGHNT and CDR2 YYREEE (reference sequence). J lost 2 bases, V lost 0 bases, and 1 base had no gene match.

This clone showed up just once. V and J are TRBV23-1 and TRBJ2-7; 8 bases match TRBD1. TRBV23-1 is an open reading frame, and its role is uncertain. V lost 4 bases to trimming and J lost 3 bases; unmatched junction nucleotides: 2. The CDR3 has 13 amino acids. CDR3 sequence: CASSPGQGYEQYF. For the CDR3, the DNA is TGCGCCAGCAGTCCCGGACAGGGCTACGAGCAGTACTTC.

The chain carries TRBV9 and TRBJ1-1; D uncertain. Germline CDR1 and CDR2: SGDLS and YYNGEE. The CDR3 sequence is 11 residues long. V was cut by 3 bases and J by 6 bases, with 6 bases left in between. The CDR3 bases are TGTGCCAGCAGCGCCGGAGCTGAAGCTTTCTTT. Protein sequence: CASSAGAEAFF.

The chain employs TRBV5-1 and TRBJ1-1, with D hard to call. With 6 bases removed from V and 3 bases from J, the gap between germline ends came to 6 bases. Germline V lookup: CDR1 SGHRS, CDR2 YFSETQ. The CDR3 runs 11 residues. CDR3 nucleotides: TGCGCCAGCACCGGTGACACTGAAGCTTTCTTT. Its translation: CASTGDTEAFF.

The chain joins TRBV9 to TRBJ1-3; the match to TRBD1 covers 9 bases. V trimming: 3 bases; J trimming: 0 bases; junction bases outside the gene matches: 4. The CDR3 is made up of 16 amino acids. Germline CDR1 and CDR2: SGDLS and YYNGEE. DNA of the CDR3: TGTGCCAGCAGCGCGGGGGACAGGGACTCTGGAAACACCATATATTTT. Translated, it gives CASSAGDRDSGNTIYF. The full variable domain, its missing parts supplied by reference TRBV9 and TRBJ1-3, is DSGVTQTPKHLITATGQRVTLRCSPRSGDLSVYWYQQSLDQGLQFLIQYYNGEERAKGNILERFSAQQFPDLHSELNLSSLELGDSALYFCASSAGDRDSGNTIYFGEGSWLTVV.

The CDR3 nucleotides read TGCAGCGTTGAACGGGACAGGGGAATTTCAGGTGGCTACACCTTC. Protein: CSVERDRGISGGYTF. The rearrangement joins TRBV29-1 to TRBJ1-2; 10 nucleotides align to TRBD1. The V gene's germline CDR1 is SQVTM and CDR2 ANQGSEA. The CDR3 length is 15 residues. The junction had 10 bases not matched to a gene; V was cut back by 2 bases and J by 7 bases.

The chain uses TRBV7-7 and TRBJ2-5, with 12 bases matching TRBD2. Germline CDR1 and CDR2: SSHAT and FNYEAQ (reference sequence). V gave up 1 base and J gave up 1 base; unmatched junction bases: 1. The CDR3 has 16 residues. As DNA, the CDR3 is TGTGCCAGCAGCTTAGGACTAGCGGGAGTCCAAGAGACCCAGTACTTC. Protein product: CASSLGLAGVQETQYF.

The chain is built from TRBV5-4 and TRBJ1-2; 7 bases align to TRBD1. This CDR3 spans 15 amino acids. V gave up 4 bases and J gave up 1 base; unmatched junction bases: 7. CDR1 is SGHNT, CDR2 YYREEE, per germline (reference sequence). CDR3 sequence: CASSRNRGVNYGYTF. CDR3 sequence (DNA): TGTGCCAGCAGCAGAAACAGGGGTGTTAACTATGGCTACACCTTC.

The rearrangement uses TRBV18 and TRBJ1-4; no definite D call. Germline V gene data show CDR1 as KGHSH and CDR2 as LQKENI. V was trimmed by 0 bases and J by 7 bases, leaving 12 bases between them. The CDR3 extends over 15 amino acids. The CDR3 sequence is CASSPPEGEGEKLFF. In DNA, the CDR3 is TGTGCCAGCTCACCACCGGAGGGCGAGGGTGAAAAACTGTTTTTT.

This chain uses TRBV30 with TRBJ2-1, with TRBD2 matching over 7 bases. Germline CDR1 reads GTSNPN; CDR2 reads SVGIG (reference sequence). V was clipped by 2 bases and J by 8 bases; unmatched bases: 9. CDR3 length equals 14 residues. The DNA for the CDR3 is TGTGCCTGGAGTCGTGGCGGGAGTGGCTATGAGCAGTTCTTC. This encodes CAWSRGGSGYEQFF.

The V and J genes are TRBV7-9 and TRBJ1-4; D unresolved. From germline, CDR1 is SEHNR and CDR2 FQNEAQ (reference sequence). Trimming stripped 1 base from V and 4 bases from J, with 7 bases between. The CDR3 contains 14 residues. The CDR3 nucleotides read TGTGCCAGCAGCTTAGTTGCAGTTAATGAAAAACTGTTTTTT. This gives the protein CASSLVAVNEKLFF.

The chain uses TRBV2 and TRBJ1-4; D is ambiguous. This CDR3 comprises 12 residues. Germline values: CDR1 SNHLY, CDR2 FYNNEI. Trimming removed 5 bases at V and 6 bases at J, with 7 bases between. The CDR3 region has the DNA TGTGCCAGCAGTCGCGGAGATGAAAAACTGTTTTTT. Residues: CASSRGDEKLFF.

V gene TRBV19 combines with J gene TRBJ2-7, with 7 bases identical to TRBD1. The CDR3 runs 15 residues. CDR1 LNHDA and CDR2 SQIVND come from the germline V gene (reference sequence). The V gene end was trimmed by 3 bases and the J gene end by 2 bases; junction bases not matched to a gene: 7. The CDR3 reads CASSIRQGPTYEQYF. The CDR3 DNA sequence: TGTGCCAGTAGTATCCGACAGGGCCCCACCTACGAGCAGTACTTC.

The CDR3 loop is CASRPTRGHGGPYEQYF. The CDR3, as DNA: TGTGCCAGCAGACCTACCAGGGGGCATGGGGGCCCCTACGAGCAGTACTTC. The chain employs TRBV19 and TRBJ2-7, with 8 bases identical to TRBD1. Looked up from germline, CDR1 is LNHDA and CDR2 is SQIVND (reference sequence). V was pared by 9 bases and J by 2 bases, with 18 bases of the junction left unmatched. This CDR3 is 17 amino acids long.

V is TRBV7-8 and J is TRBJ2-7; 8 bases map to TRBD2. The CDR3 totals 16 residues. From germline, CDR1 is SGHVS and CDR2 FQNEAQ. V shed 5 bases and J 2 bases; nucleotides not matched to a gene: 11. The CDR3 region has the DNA TGTGCCAGCAGCCCCCCCCGCGGGAGGAAAGCCTACGAGCAGTACTTC. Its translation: CASSPPRGRKAYEQYF.

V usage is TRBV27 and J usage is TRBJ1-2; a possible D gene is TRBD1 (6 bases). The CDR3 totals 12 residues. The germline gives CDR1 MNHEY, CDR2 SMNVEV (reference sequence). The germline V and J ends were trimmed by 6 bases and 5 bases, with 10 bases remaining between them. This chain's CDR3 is CASRTQGYGYTF. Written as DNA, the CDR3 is TGTGCCAGCAGAACACAGGGATATGGCTACACCTTC.

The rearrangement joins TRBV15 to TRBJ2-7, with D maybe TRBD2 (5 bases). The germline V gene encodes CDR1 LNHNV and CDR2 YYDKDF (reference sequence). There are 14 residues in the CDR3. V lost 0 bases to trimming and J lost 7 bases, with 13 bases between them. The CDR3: CATSRDYVSGEQYF. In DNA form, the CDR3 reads TGTGCCACCAGCAGAGATTATGTAAGCGGAGAGCAGTACTTC.

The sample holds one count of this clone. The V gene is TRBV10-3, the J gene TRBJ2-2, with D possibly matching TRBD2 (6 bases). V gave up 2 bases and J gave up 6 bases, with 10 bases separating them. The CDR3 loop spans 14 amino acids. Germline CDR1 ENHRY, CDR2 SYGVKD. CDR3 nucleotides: TGTGCCATCAGTGAGGTTGGGGAGGCCGGGGAGCTGTTTTTT. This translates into CAISEVGEAGELFF.

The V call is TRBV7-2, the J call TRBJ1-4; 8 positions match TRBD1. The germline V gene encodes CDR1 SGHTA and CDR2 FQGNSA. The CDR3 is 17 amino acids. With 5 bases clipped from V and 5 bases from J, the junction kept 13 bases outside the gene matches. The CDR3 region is CASSPSLAGQVNEKLFF. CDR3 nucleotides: TGTGCCAGCAGCCCGTCCCTAGCGGGACAGGTAAATGAAAAACTGTTTTTT.

CDR3 nucleotide sequence: TGTGCCAGCAGCTTAGTCTTGCGGGGGGGCCAGGTCTACAATGAGCAGTTCTTC. Its protein product is CASSLVLRGGQVYNEQFF. V is TRBV7-2 and J is TRBJ2-1; TRBD2 agrees at 9 bases. The germline CDR1 and CDR2 sequences are SGHTA and FQGNSA. Trimming took 1 base from V and 3 from J; bases not matched to a gene: 10. The CDR3 extends over 18 amino acids.

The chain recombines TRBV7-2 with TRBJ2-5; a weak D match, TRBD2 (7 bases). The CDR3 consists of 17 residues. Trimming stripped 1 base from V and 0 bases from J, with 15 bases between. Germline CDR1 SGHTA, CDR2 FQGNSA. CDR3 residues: CASSLGRGGLYQETQYF. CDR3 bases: TGTGCCAGCAGCTTAGGAAGGGGGGGATTGTACCAAGAGACCCAGTACTTC.

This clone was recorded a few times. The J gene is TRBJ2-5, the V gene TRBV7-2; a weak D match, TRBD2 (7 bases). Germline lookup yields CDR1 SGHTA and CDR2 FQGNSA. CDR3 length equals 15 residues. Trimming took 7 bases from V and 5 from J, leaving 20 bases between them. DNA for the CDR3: TGTGCCAGCACCACCCGGGGGGCCTCAGGGGAGACCCAGTACTTC. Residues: CASTTRGASGETQYF.

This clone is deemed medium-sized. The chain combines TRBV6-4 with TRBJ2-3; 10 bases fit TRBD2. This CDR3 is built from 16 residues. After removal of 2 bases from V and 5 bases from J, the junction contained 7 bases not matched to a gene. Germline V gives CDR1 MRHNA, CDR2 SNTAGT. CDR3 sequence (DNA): TGTGCCAGCAGTGACGTAGCGGGGGGAGGTAAAGATACGCAGTATTTT. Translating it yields CASSDVAGGGKDTQYF.

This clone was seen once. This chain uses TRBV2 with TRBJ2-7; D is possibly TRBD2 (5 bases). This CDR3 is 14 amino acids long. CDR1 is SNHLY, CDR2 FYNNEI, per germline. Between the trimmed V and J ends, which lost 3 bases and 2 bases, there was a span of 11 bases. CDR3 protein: CASSDWTRTYEQYF. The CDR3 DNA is TGTGCCAGCAGTGACTGGACTCGGACCTACGAGCAGTACTTC.

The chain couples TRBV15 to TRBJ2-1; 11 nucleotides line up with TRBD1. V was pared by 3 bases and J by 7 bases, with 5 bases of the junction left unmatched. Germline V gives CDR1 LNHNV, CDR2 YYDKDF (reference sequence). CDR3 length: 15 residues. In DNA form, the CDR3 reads TGTGCCACCAGCAGTGGACAGGGGGCATTTAATGAGCAGTTCTTC. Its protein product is CATSSGQGAFNEQFF. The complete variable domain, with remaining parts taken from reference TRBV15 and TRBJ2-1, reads DAMVIQNPRYQVTQFGKPVTLSCSQTLNHNVMYWYQQKSSQAPKLLFHYYDKDFNNEADTPDNFQSRRPNTSFCFLDIRSPGLGDTAMYLCATSSGQGAFNEQFFGPGTRLTVL.

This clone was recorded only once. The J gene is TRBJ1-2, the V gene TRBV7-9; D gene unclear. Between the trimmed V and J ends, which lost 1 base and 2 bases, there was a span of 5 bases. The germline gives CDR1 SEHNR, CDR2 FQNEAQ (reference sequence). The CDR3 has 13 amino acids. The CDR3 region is CASSLEANYGYTF. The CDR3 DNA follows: TGTGCCAGCAGCTTAGAAGCAAACTATGGCTACACCTTC.